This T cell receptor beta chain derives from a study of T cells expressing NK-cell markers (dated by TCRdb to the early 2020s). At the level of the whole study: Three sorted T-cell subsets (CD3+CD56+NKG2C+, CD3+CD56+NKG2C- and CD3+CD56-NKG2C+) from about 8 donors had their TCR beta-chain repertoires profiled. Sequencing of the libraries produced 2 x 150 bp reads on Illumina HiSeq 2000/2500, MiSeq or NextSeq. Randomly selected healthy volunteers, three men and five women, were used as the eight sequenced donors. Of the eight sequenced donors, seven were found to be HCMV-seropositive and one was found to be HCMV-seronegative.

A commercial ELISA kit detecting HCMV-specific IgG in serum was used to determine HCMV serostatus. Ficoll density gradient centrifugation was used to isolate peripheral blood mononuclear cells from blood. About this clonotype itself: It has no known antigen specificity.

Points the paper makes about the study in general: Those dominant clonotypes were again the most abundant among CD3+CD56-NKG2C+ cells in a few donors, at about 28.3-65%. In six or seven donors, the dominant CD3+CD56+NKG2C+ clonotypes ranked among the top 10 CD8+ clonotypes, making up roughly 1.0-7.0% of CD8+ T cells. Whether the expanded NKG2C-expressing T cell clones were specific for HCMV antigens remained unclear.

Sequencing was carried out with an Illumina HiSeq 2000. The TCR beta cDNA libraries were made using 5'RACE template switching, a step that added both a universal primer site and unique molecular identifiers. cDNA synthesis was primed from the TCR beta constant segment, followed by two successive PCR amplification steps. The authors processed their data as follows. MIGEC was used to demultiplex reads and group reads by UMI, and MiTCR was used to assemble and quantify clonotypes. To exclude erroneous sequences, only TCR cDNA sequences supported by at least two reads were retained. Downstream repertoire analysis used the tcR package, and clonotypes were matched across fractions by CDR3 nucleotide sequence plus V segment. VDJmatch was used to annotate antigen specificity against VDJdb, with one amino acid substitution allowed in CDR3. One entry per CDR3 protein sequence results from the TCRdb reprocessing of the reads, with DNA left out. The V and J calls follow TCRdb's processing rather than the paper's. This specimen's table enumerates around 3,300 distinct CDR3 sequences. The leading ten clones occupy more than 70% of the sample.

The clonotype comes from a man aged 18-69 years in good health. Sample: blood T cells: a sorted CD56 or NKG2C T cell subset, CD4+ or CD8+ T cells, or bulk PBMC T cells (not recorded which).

The CDR3 region: CSGLFYNEQFF. The rearranged segments are TRBV29-1 and TRBJ2-1; TCRdb names TRBD1, which stays unverified in the absence of DNA. CDR1 and CDR2 were assigned from the germline V gene as SQVTM and ANQGSEA. Its CDR3 holds 11 amino acids, cysteine through phenylalanine. No nucleotide data were recorded.